A single sample is the source of the 17 T cell receptor beta chains below, sequenced in a study of CD4 T cells in relation to SARS-CoV-2 and coronaviruses. Antigens of these TCRs are unknown. The table came from immunoSEQ multiplex PCR; TCRdb's copy has only in-frame clones and leaves some out. The sample includes about 21,000 clones, 76% of them seen just once. The unexposed donors gave CD4+ T cells in 2011-2018, prior to COVID-19. The cells were cultured for about ten days before CD4+ T cells were isolated. Sample: CD4+ T cells from PBMCs, cultured in vitro. Every receptor here comes from a human donor in good health.

This rearrangement joins TRBV18 to TRBJ2-1; D ambiguous. The CDR3 spans 17 residues. Germline V gene data show CDR1 as KGHSH and CDR2 as LQKENI. V was clipped by 0 bases and J by 9 bases, with 21 bases between them. Written as DNA, the CDR3 is TGTGCCAGCTCACCACCGAAGTTTCGGAACCGAGACTCTGAGCAGTTCTTC. Its translation is CASSPPKFRNRDSEQFF. Based on the CDR3 plus reference TRBV18 and TRBJ2-1, the full variable domain is NAGVMQNPRHLVRRRGQEARLRCSPMKGHSHVYWYRQLPEEGLKFMVYLQKENIIDESGMPKERFSAEFPKEGPSILRIQQVVRGDSAAYFCASSPPKFRNRDSEQFFGPGTRLTVL.

The chain combines TRBV28 with TRBJ2-7, with D unresolved. Germline-derived CDR1 and CDR2 are MDHEN and SYDVKM. This CDR3 is built from 12 residues. V gave up 5 bases and J gave up 5 bases, with 10 bases separating them. CDR3 loop: CASSTPFDEQYF. The CDR3 bases are TGTGCCAGCAGTACTCCGTTCGACGAGCAGTACTTC.

The chain couples TRBV4-2 to TRBJ2-3, with 9 bases that match TRBD2. The CDR3 loop spans 15 amino acids. The V segment lost 4 bases and the J segment 5 bases; nucleotides outside the gene matches: 7. Looked up from germline, CDR1 is LGHNA and CDR2 is YNFKEQ. The CDR3 DNA reads as TGTGCCAGCAGCCTAAAAGCGGGAGGTGAAGATACGCAGTATTTT. This encodes CASSLKAGGEDTQYF.

In DNA, the CDR3 is TGTGCCAGCAGCTTAGAGGCAGGGCGGGGTAATGAGCAGTTCTTC. Protein sequence: CASSLEAGRGNEQFF. The chain joins TRBV11-2 to TRBJ2-1; a possible D gene is TRBD2 (6 bases). V lost 0 bases and J lost 7, with 13 bases in between. Looked up from germline, CDR1 is SGHAT and CDR2 is FQNNGV. There are 15 residues in the CDR3.

The chain combines TRBV30 with TRBJ2-2; 9 bases line up with TRBD2. This CDR3 comprises 14 residues. The junction had 5 bases not matched to a gene; V was cut back by 3 bases and J by 6 bases. In germline, CDR1 is GTSNPN, CDR2 SVGIG (reference sequence). In DNA form, the CDR3 reads TGTGCCTGGAGGTTAGCGGGAGCTTCCGGGGAGCTGTTTTTT. It encodes CAWRLAGASGELFF.

V is TRBV20-1 and J is TRBJ2-7; no firm D call. From germline, CDR1 is DFQATT and CDR2 SNEGSKA (reference sequence). The CDR3 runs to 13 residues. V was shortened by 3 bases and J by 2 bases, with 11 bases between the two germline ends. The chain's CDR3 is CSASIREPYEQYF. Here the CDR3 DNA reads TGCAGTGCTAGTATAAGGGAACCCTACGAGCAGTACTTC.

J is TRBJ2-1 and V is TRBV24-1, with 13 bases aligning to TRBD2. V lost 4 bases to trimming and J lost 4 bases; unmatched junction nucleotides: 6. The CDR3 has 17 amino acids. CDR1 and CDR2 (germline): KGHDR, SFDVKD. CDR3 amino acids: CATSDRTSGSSYNEQFF. The CDR3 nucleotides are TGTGCCACCAGTGACCGGACTAGCGGGAGTTCGTACAATGAGCAGTTCTTC.

The V call is TRBV10-1, the J call TRBJ1-1; TRBD1 agrees at 9 bases. The CDR3 runs 14 residues. Germline-derived CDR1 and CDR2 are WNHNN and SYGVQD (reference sequence). Germline trimming cut 4 bases from V and 3 bases from J; bases unmatched to any gene: 3. The CDR3 loop reads CASSGGQGDTEAFF. In DNA form, the CDR3 reads TGCGCCAGCAGTGGGGGACAGGGAGACACTGAAGCTTTCTTT.

The chain recombines TRBV10-2 with TRBJ1-2; D remains ambiguous. Germline V lookup: CDR1 WSHSY, CDR2 SAAADI. The CDR3 is 13 residues long. Trimming shortened V by 8 bases and J by 1 base, and 11 bases separated the two germline ends. The CDR3 region is CASSAENNYGYTF. The CDR3 DNA is TGCGCCAGCTCAGCGGAGAATAACTATGGCTACACCTTC.

The CDR3 here is CASSQDWQGENEQFF. The CDR3 DNA reads TGTGCCAGCAGCCAAGATTGGCAGGGGGAAAATGAGCAGTTCTTC. The chain uses TRBV3-1 (or the pseudogene TRBV3-2) and TRBJ2-1, with TRBD1 matching 7 bases. The germline V gene encodes CDR1 LGHDT and CDR2 YNNKEL (reference sequence). The CDR3 extends over 15 amino acids. V shed 0 bases and J 7 bases; nucleotides not matched to a gene: 6.

The V and J genes are TRBV28 and TRBJ2-7; 7 nucleotides agree with TRBD2. This CDR3 contains 12 residues. CDR1 MDHEN and CDR2 SYDVKM come from the germline V gene. The ends lost 6 bases at V and 4 bases at J; junction bases unmatched: 3. CDR3 residues: CASSPGGYEQYF. CDR3 sequence (DNA): TGTGCCAGCAGCCCGGGGGGTTACGAGCAGTACTTC.

J is TRBJ1-1 and V is TRBV5-1, with TRBD1 identical over 8 bases. V lost 2 bases and J lost 10; bases outside the gene matches: 7. The CDR3 spans 13 residues. From germline, CDR1 is SGHRS and CDR2 YFSETQ. CDR3 protein: CASSLGQGGGAFF. The CDR3 coding sequence is TGCGCCAGCAGCTTAGGACAGGGAGGGGGAGCTTTCTTT.

This chain joins TRBV9 and TRBJ1-3; D uncertain. The ends were cut back, 3 bases at V and 2 bases at J, with 9 bases in the middle. The CDR3 extends over 14 amino acids. The V gene's germline CDR1 is SGDLS and CDR2 YYNGEE. Written as DNA, the CDR3 is TGTGCCAGCAGCGCCGACACGGCTGGAAACACCATATATTTT. Residues: CASSADTAGNTIYF.

A single count supports this clone. The chain has TRBV2 and TRBJ2-7; D remains ambiguous. Between the trimmed V and J ends, which lost 2 bases and 4 bases, there was a span of 6 bases. CDR1 and CDR2 (germline): SNHLY, FYNNEI. This CDR3 region has 12 residues. CDR3 coding DNA: TGTGCCAGCAGTGAAATGGGATACGAGCAGTACTTC. This gives the protein CASSEMGYEQYF.

This chain connects TRBV18 to TRBJ2-1; D possibly corresponds to TRBD2 (6 bases). Germline loops: CDR1 KGHSH, CDR2 LQKENI. The CDR3 contains 16 residues. The V end was cut by 3 bases, the J end by 2 bases, with 14 bases between. As DNA, the CDR3 is TGTGCCAGCTCACCGGCGACTAGTCTTACCTACAATGAGCAGTTCTTC. Translation: CASSPATSLTYNEQFF. Together with reference TRBV18 and TRBJ2-1, the CDR3 gives the full variable domain: NAGVMQNPRHLVRRRGQEARLRCSPMKGHSHVYWYRQLPEEGLKFMVYLQKENIIDESGMPKERFSAEFPKEGPSILRIQQVVRGDSAAYFCASSPATSLTYNEQFFGPGTRLTVL.

V is TRBV19 and J is TRBJ1-5; D might be TRBD1 (5 bases). The CDR3 is 15 residues long. CDR1 is LNHDA and CDR2 is SQIVND in the germline V gene (reference sequence). Deletions cut 5 bases from V and 1 base from J, with 12 bases between. The CDR3 spells CASSPGPWSNQPQHF. The DNA for the CDR3 is TGTGCCAGTAGTCCGGGACCTTGGAGCAATCAGCCCCAGCATTTT.

The chain joins TRBV5-4 to TRBJ2-3; the D is unclear. CDR1 is SGHNT and CDR2 is YYREEE in the germline V gene (reference sequence). The V and J ends lost 0 bases and 0 bases respectively, with 8 bases between them. The CDR3 has 15 amino acids. This CDR3 reads CASSLEAYSTDTQYF. In DNA form, the CDR3 reads TGTGCCAGCAGCTTGGAGGCGTATAGCACAGATACGCAGTATTTT.